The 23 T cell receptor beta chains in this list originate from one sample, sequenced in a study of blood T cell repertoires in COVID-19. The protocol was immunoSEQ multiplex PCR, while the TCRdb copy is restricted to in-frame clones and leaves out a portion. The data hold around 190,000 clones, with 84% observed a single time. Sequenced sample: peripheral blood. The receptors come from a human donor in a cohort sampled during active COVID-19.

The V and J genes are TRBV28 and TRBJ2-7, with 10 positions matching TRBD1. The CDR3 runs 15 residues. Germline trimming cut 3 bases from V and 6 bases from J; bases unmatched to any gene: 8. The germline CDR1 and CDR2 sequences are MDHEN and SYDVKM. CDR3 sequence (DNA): TGTGCCAGCAGTTTCCGAGGACAGGGGGGGGTCGAGCAGTACTTC. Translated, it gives CASSFRGQGGVEQYF.

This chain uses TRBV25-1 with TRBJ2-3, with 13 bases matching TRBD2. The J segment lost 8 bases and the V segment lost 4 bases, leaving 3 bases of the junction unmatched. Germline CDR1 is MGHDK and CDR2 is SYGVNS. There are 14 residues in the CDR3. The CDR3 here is CASSGRLAGGTQYF. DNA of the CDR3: TGTGCCAGCAGTGGGCGACTAGCGGGAGGTACGCAGTATTTT.

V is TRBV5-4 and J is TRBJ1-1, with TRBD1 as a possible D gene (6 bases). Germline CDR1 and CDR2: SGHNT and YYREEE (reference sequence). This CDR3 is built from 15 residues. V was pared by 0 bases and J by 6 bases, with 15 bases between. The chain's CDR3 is CASSLGVGQRSEAFF. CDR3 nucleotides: TGTGCCAGCAGCTTGGGGGTCGGACAGCGCTCTGAAGCTTTCTTT.

CDR3: CARGRIDYNEQFF. The DNA for the CDR3 is TGTGCCAGAGGGAGAATCGACTACAATGAGCAGTTCTTC. This chain links TRBV2 with TRBJ2-1; D is perhaps TRBD2 (5 bases). Germline V gene data show CDR1 as SNHLY and CDR2 as FYNNEI. The CDR3 is made up of 13 amino acids. V dropped 9 bases and J dropped 3 bases, with 12 bases sitting between them. The full variable domain, rest sourced from reference TRBV2 and TRBJ2-1, is EPEVTQTPSHQVTQMGQEVILRCVPISNHLYFYWYRQILGQKVEFLVSFYNNEISEKSEIFDDQFSVERPDGSNFTLKIRSTKLEDSAMYFCARGRIDYNEQFFGPGTRLTVL.

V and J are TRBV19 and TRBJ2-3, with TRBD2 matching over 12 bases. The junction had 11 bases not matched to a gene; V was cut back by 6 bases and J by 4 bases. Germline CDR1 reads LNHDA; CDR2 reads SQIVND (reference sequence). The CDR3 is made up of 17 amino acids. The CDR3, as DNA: TGTGCCAGTAGCCGCATAGGACTAGCGGGAATCCCAGATACGCAGTATTTT. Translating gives CASSRIGLAGIPDTQYF. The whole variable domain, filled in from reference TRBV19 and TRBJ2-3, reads DGGITQSPKYLFRKEGQNVTLSCEQNLNHDAMYWYRQDPGQGLRLIYYSQIVNDFQKGDIAEGYSVSREKKESFPLTVTSAQKNPTAFYLCASSRIGLAGIPDTQYFGPGTRLTVL.

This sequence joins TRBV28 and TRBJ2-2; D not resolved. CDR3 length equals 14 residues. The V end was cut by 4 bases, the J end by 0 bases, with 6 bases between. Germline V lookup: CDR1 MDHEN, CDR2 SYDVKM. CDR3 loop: CASSSLSNTGELFF. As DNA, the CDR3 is TGTGCCAGCAGTTCACTATCGAACACCGGGGAGCTGTTTTTT.

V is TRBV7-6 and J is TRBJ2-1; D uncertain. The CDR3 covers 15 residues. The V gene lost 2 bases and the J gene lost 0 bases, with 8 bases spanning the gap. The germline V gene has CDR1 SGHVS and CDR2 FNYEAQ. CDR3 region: CASSLIRSSYNEQFF. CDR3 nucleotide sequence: TGTGCCAGCAGCTTAATACGGAGCTCCTACAATGAGCAGTTCTTC.

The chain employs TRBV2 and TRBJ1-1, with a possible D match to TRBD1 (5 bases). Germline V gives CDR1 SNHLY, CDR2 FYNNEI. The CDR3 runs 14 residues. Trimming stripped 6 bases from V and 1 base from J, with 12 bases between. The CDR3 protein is CASRTLGGNTEAFF. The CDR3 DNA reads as TGTGCCAGCAGGACACTGGGGGGGAACACTGAAGCTTTCTTT. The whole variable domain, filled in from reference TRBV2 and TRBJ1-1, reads EPEVTQTPSHQVTQMGQEVILRCVPISNHLYFYWYRQILGQKVEFLVSFYNNEISEKSEIFDDQFSVERPDGSNFTLKIRSTKLEDSAMYFCASRTLGGNTEAFFGQGTRLTVV.

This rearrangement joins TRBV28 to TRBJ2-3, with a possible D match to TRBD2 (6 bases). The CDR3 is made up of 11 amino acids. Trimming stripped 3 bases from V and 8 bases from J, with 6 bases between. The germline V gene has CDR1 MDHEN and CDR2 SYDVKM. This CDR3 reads CASSLEGTQYF. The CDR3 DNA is TGTGCCAGCAGTTTGGAGGGTACGCAGTATTTT.

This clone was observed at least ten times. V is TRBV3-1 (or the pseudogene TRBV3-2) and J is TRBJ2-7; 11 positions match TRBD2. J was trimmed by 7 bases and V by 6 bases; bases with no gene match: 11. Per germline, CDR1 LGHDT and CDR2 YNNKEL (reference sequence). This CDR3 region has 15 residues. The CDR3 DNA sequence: TGTGCCAGCAGTCCACTAGCGGGAGCCCCTGGGGAGCAGTACTTC. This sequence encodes CASSPLAGAPGEQYF.

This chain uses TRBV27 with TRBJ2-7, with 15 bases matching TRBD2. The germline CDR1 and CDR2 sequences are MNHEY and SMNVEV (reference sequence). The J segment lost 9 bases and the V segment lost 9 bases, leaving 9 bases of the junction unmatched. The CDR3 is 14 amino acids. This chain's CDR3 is CASTPGLAGGVQYF. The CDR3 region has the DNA TGTGCCAGTACCCCCGGACTAGCGGGAGGGGTGCAGTACTTC.

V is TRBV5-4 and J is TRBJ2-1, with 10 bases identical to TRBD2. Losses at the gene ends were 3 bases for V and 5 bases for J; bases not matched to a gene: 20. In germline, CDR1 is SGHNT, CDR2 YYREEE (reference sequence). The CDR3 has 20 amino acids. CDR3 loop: CASSWGVELAGEGSDNEQFF. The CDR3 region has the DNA TGTGCCAGCAGCTGGGGAGTTGAGCTAGCGGGAGAAGGTTCCGACAATGAGCAGTTCTTC.

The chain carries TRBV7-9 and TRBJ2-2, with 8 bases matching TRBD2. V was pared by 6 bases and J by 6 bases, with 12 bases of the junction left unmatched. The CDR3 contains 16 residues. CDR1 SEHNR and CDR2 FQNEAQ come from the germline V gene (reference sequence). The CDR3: CASRRGLARGAGELFF. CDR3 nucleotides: TGTGCCAGCAGGAGAGGACTAGCTCGTGGGGCCGGGGAGCTGTTTTTT.

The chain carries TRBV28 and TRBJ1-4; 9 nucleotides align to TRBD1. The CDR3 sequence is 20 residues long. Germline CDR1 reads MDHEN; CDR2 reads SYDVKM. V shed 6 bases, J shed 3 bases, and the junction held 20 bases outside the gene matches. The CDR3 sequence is CASSHILLGGTGSPNEKLFF. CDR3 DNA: TGTGCCAGCAGCCATATACTTTTGGGGGGGACAGGGTCGCCTAATGAAAAACTGTTTTTT.

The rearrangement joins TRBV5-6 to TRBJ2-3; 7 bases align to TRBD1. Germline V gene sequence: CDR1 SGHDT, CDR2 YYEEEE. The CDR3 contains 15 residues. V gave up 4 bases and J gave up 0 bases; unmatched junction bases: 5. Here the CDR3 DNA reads TGTGCCAGCAGCGGAAACAGGGGAAGCACAGATACGCAGTATTTT. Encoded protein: CASSGNRGSTDTQYF. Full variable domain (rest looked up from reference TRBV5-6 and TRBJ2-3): DAGVTQSPTHLIKTRGQQVTLRCSPKSGHDTVSWYQQALGQGPQFIFQYYEEEERQRGNFPDRFSGHQFPNYSSELNVNALLLGDSALYLCASSGNRGSTDTQYFGPGTRLTVL.

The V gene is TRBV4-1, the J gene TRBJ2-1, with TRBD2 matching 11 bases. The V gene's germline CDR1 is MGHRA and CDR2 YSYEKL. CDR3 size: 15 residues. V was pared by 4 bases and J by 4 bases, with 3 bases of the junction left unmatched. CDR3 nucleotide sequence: TGCGCCAGCAGCCCGGGACTAGCGGAGTACAATGAGCAGTTCTTC. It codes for CASSPGLAEYNEQFF.

The CDR3 loop reads CATSRVYGGRARETQYF. The CDR3 DNA is TGTGCCACCAGCAGAGTCTACGGCGGGAGGGCTCGAGAGACCCAGTACTTC. The chain joins TRBV15 to TRBJ2-5; 9 bases agree with TRBD2. Looked up from germline, CDR1 is LNHNV and CDR2 is YYDKDF (reference sequence). V shed 1 base, J shed 4 bases, and the junction held 10 bases outside the gene matches. The CDR3 is made up of 17 amino acids.

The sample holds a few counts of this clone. Here the CDR3 reads CASSWAGGGNQPQHF. The CDR3 coding sequence is TGTGCCAGCAGTTGGGCGGGGGGAGGCAATCAGCCCCAGCATTTT. The genes are TRBV28 and TRBJ1-5, with D perhaps TRBD1 (5 bases). Germline assignment: CDR1 MDHEN and CDR2 SYDVKM. The CDR3 has 15 residues. V was cut by 4 bases and J by 2 bases, with 12 bases left in between.

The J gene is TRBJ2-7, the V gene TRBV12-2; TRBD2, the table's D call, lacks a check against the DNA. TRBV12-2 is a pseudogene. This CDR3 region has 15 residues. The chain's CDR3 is CASRLLAASRGEQYF. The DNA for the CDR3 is TGTGCAAGTCGCTTACTAGCGGCTTCGCGGGGGGAGCAGTACTTC.

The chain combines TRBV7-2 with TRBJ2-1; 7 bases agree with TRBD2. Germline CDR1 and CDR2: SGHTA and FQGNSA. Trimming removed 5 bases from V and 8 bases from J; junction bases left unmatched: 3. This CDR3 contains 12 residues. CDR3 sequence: CASSPLAHEQFF. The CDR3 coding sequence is TGTGCCAGCAGCCCACTAGCGCATGAGCAGTTCTTC.

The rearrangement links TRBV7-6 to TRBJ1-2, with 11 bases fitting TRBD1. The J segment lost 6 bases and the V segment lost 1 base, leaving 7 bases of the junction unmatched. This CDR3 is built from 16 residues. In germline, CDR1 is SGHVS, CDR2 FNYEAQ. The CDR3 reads CASSLVTGQGAHGYTF. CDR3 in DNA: TGTGCCAGCAGCTTAGTCACCGGACAGGGGGCTCATGGCTACACCTTC.

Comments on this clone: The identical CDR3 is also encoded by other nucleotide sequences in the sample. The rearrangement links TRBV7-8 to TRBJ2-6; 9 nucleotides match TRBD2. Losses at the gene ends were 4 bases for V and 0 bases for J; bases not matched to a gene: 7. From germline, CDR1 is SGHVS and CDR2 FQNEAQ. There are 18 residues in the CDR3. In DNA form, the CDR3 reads TGTGCCAGCAGCTCACGGACTAGCGCATCCTCTGGGGCCAACGTCCTGACTTTC. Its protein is CASSSRTSASSGANVLTF.

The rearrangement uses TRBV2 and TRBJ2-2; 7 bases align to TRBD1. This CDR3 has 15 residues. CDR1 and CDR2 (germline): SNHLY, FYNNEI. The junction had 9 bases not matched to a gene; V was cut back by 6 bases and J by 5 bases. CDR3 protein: CASRAPGQRTGELFF. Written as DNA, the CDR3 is TGTGCCAGCAGGGCTCCGGGACAGAGAACCGGGGAGCTGTTTTTT.